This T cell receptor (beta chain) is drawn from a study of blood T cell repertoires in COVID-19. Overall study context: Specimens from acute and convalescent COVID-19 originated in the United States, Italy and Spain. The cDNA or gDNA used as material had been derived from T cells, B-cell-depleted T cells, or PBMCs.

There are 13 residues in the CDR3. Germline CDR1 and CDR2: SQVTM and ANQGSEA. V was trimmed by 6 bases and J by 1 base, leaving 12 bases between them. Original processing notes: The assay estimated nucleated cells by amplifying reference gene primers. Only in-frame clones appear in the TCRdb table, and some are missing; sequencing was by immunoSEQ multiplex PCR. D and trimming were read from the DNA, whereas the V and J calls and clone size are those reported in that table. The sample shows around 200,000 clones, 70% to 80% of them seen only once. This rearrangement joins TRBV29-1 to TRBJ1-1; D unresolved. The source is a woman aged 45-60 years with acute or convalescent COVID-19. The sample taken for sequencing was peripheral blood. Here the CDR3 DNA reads TGCAGCGTGGGTTTTAGAGGGAACACTGAAGCTTTCTTT. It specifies CSVGFRGNTEAFF.